The clone carrying this T cell receptor (beta chain) has a handful of counts. The antigen remains unidentified. The data were taken from a study of T-cell memory formation after mild COVID-19. Overall study: TCR clusters were mostly confined to one donor each.

This CDR3 comprises 15 residues. CDR1 and CDR2 (germline): SGHVS, FNYEAQ. V dropped 5 bases and J dropped 7 bases, with 17 bases sitting between them. Study conclusions and caveats: SARS-CoV-2 specificity of second-wave clones peaking day 37 was unconfirmed. A balance of CD4 and CD8 characterized clones contracting day 15 to 85, whereas later expanders leaned CD4+.

TCRdb re-derived calls from the 5' RACE reads in MiXCR, one entry per CDR3 protein. The sample lists 350,000 to 500,000 distinct CDR3 sequences, less than 25% seen once, with around 13% in the top ten. The source of this sequence is an adult woman who had mild COVID-19 (a few samples of this study predate the infection). Cell type and time point are not known. This chain joins TRBV7-6 and TRBJ1-4, with D hard to call. Sequencing was carried out using PBMCs or a T cell subset sorted from them (not recorded which). The CDR3 reads CASSNLGSGGEKLFF. The CDR3 DNA is TGTGCCAGCAGCAATTTAGGGAGCGGCGGTGAAAAACTGTTTTTT.